This TCR beta chain was recovered during a study of blood T cell repertoires in COVID-19 (dated by TCRdb to the early 2020s). In terms of the full investigation: Samples covering the acute and convalescent phases of COVID-19 were provided by collaborators in the United States, Italy and Spain. The material from the prospective study consisted of cDNA or gDNA derived from T cells, B-cell-depleted T cells, or PBMCs. Sample metadata almost always included a de-identified subject ID, COVID-19 status, age in years and sex. The repertoires were released in a freely available public database intended as a resource for research on the immune response to SARS-CoV-2. HLA class I and class II types, where available, came from metadata supplied by the sample provider rather than from assay-based typing. The samples were drawn from the first 160 participants of the ongoing ImmuneRACE study and from 950 to 1,500 subjects provided by 6 global collaborators. Deeply sampled blood TCRbeta repertoires from subjects exposed to, actively infected with, or recovered from COVID-19 were included in the dataset.

What the work shows at the level of the full study, not this receptor alone: How much clinical and demographic metadata was included differed by source and by participant, and the metadata was provided uncurated.

Each collaborating institution followed its own protocols to collect whole blood in K2EDTA tubes. Collaborator samples were shipped for TCRbeta analysis as frozen whole blood, isolated PBMCs, or DNA extracted from either sample type. TCRbeta CDR3 regions were amplified from genomic DNA using the immunoSEQ Assay, a bias-controlled multiplex PCR. On the study's bioinformatics: The number of nucleated cells in each sample was estimated from the amplification of reference gene primers within the assay. To quantify the absolute abundance of each unique TCRbeta CDR3 rearrangement, sequence reads were collapsed and filtered. For each sample, productive Simpson clonality was calculated as the square root of Simpson's diversity index across productive rearrangements. TCRdb mirrors the immuneACCESS table, restricted to in-frame sequences. Some clones are absent from its copies; in checked studies, under half trace to an unresolved V gene, and the reason for the others is unknown. That table is the source of V, J and clone size, and D and trimming were worked out from the DNA. This sample is represented by under 200,000 clones; 70% to 90% of them were singletons. Approximately 9.8% of the sample is in the top ten clones.

With regard to this clone: Its target antigen remains unknown. Base qualities are not recorded, but no much larger clone differs from it by a single base.

V was cut back by 5 bases and J by 7 bases, leaving a gap of 9 bases between them. Reading from cysteine to phenylalanine, the CDR3 counts 13 amino acids. Just the 39-base CDR3 DNA is kept, in frame starting at base 1. CDR1 SGHTA and CDR2 FQGTGA were looked up in the germline V gene. Sequencing was done on a sample of peripheral blood. The clonotype originates from a woman older than 75 with acute or convalescent COVID-19. Recombination linked TRBV7-3 to TRBJ1-6; TRBD1 might be the D gene, on 6 matching bases. In nucleotide form, the sequence is TGTGCCAGCAGCGCAGGGGCGAATTCACCCCTCCACTTT. It specifies CASSAGANSPLHF.